This is a list of T cell receptor beta chains from one sample in a study of blood T cells in healthy people across ages. TCRdb re-called the 5' RACE reads through MiXCR, storing one row per CDR3 protein. Among hundreds of thousands of distinct CDR3 sequences listed, 48% were seen once. The source material was blood. These receptor sequences come from a man younger than 40 in good health. CDR3s include the opening cysteine and the closing phenylalanine or tryptophan. The order of the fields is D gene, V gene, clone size, J gene, CDR3 protein, CDR3 DNA. The D gene is left open where the match is weak. Clone size is stated in some rows and not others, as once, few, many or a class when expanded.

>.|TRBV15|.|TRBJ2-1
CATSRDREAYNEQFF
TGTGCCACCAGCAGAGATCGCGAGGCCTACAATGAGCAGTTCTTC
>TRBD1|TRBV10-3|few|TRBJ1-1
CAISDMKTGIEAFF
TGTGCCATCAGTGATATGAAGACAGGGATAGAAGCTTTCTTT
>.|TRBV25-1|few|TRBJ2-7
CASSLTGVGGEQYF
TGTGCCAGCAGTCTAACAGGGGTCGGGGGGGAGCAGTACTTC
>TRBD1|TRBV20-1|.|TRBJ1-1
CSAVTQGDTEAFF
TGCAGTGCTGTAACACAGGGGGACACTGAAGCTTTCTTT
>.|TRBV7-9|.|TRBJ1-4
CASSPGEREKLFF
TGTGCCAGCAGTCCCGGTGAGCGGGAAAAACTGTTTTTT
>.|TRBV12-3/TRBV12-4|many|TRBJ2-7
CASASAYEQYF
TGTGCCAGCGCGTCCGCATACGAGCAGTACTTC
>.|TRBV7-9|few|TRBJ1-1
CASSSRGTLNTEAFF
TGTGCCAGCAGCTCTAGGGGGACACTGAACACTGAAGCTTTCTTT
>.|TRBV6-6|few|TRBJ2-1
CASRGGGTDNEQFF
TGTGCAAGCAGAGGGGGGGGGACTGACAATGAGCAGTTCTTC
>.|TRBV29-1|.|TRBJ1-2
CSVGWVDGYTF
TGCAGCGTTGGGTGGGTTGATGGCTACACCTTC
>TRBD1|TRBV6-2/TRBV6-3|.|TRBJ2-1
CASSRDRDSYIPYNEQFF
TGTGCCAGCAGCCGGGACAGGGACTCCTACATCCCCTACAATGAGCAGTTCTTC
>TRBD1|TRBV10-3|.|TRBJ2-1
CAIPEVKGAGSYNEQFF
TGTGCCATCCCTGAGGTGAAGGGGGCAGGCTCCTACAATGAGCAGTTCTTC
>TRBD1|TRBV7-9|few|TRBJ2-7
CASSLTDRGYEQYF
TGTGCCAGCAGCCTTACGGACAGGGGCTACGAGCAGTACTTC